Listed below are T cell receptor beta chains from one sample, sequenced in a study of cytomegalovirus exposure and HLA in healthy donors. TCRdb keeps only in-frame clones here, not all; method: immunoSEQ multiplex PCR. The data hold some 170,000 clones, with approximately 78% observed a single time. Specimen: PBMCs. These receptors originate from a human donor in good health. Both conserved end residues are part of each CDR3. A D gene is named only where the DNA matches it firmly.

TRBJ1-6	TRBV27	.	CASSYGSSLGLNSPLHF	TGTGCCAGCAGTTATGGATCAAGCTTAGGACTCAATTCACCCCTCCACTTT
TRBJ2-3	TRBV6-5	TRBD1	CASSLTGSRTDTQYF	TGTGCCAGCAGTTTGACAGGGTCCCGCACAGATACGCAGTATTTT
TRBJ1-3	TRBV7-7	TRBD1	CAITGGGNTIYF	TGTGCTATCACAGGGGGTGGAAACACCATATATTTT
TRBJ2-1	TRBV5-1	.	CASSNSGAYNGQFF	TGCGCCAGCAGCAATAGCGGCGCCTACAATGGGCAGTTCTTC
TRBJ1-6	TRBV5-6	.	CASSLYLSPLHF	TGTGCCAGCAGCTTGTATCTTTCACCCCTCCACTTT
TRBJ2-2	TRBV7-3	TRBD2	CASSPRGSGGTGELFF	TGTGCCAGCAGCCCCCGGGGTAGCGGGGGTACCGGGGAGCTGTTTTTT
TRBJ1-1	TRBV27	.	CASSLGPSNTEAFF	TGTGCCAGCAGTTTAGGGCCCTCGAACACTGAAGCTTTCTTT
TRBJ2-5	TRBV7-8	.	CASIPRTRSRGETQYF	TGTGCCAGCATCCCCCGGACGCGATCTAGAGGGGAGACCCAGTACTTC
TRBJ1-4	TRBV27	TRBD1	CASSPGTGVYPTNEKLFF	TGTGCCAGCAGTCCCGGGACAGGGGTTTACCCAACTAATGAAAAACTGTTTTTT
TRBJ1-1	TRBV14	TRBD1	CASSQDILTGGMSTEAFF	TGTGCCAGCAGCCAAGATATTTTGACAGGGGGTATGAGCACTGAAGCTTTCTTT
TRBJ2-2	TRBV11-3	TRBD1	CASSLTGAPNTGELFF	TGTGCCAGCAGCTTGACAGGGGCGCCGAACACCGGGGAGCTGTTTTTT